This TCR beta chain was captured by sequencing in a study of spatial heterogeneity in lung cancer. Study background: Each time, sequencing found more beta-chain sequences than alpha-chain sequences.

In this sample, this clonotype is medium-sized. Indicated time point: sample taken at primary tumor resection. Untreated early-stage non-small cell lung cancer patients, some 70 in total, were the donors. In each case, whole RNA from tumor, nontumor lung or frozen PBMC was sequenced unsorted. Each molecule of TCR cDNA was tagged with one unique molecular identifier. TCRdb called the 5' RACE reads again in MiXCR, with one record for every CDR3 protein. The table records roughly 3,000 distinct CDR3 sequences, roughly 9.2% of them present only once. Sequenced here: normal lung tissue next to the tumor, sampled at surgery. The receptor comes from a male donor with early-stage non-small cell lung cancer.

The CDR3 DNA reads as TGTGCCAGCAGCGGGGGAGGCGAGCAGTACTTC. This encodes CASSGGGEQYF. The chain has TRBV9 and TRBJ2-7; possibly TRBD2 for D (6 bases). The CDR3 covers 11 residues. Germline V gene sequence: CDR1 SGDLS, CDR2 YYNGEE. V was cut by 3 bases and J by 6 bases, with 7 bases left in between.